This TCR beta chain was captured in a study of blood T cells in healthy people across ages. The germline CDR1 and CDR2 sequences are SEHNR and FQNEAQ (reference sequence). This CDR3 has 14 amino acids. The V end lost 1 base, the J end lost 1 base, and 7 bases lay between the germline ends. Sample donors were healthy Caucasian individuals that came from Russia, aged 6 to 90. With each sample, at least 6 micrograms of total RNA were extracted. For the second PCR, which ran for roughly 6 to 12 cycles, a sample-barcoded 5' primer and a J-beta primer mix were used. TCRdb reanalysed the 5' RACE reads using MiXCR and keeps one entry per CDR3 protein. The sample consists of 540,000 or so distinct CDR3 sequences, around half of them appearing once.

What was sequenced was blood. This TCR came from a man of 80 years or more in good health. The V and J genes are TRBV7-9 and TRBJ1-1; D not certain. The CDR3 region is CASSLETQNTEAFF. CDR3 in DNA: TGTGCCAGCAGCTTAGAGACCCAGAACACTGAAGCTTTCTTT.